These T cell receptor beta chains were read from a single sample in a study of cytomegalovirus exposure and HLA in healthy donors. TCRdb keeps only in-frame clones here, not all; method: immunoSEQ multiplex PCR. The profile shows over 150,000 clones, around 80% of them singletons. The sequencing sample was made of PBMCs. These receptor sequences come from a girl aged 2 to 9 in good health and CMV-seropositive. Each CDR3 is given with its conserved first and last residue. Each record gives: clone size, J gene, V gene, D gene, CDR3 DNA, CDR3 protein. D genes are given only for firm matches. Clone size is given for some rows only: seen once, a few or many times, or a class if the clone is expanded.

NA,TRBJ1-2,TRBV12-5,NA,TGTGCTAGTGGTACCGCGGTACACTATGGCTACACCTTC,CASGTAVHYGYTF
once,TRBJ1-2,TRBV30,TRBD1,TGTGCCTGGAGTCAGGGGGATCAAGGCTACACCTTC,CAWSQGDQGYTF
NA,TRBJ2-1,TRBV4-1,NA,TGCGCCAGCAGCCAAGAAAAGGGTCCAAGGCGGGGCTCCTACAATGAGCAGTTCTTC,CASSQEKGPRRGSYNEQFF
once,TRBJ2-1,TRBV20-1,NA,TGCAGTGCAGCCCTGTCTCGGGAGCAGTTCTTC,CSAALSREQFF
NA,TRBJ1-5,TRBV12-5,TRBD1,TGTGCTAGTGGTCAGCTGACAGGGGCAAATCAGCCCCAGCATTTT,CASGQLTGANQPQHF
few,TRBJ1-1,TRBV28,NA,TGTGCCAGCAGCCGGACAGTGAACACTGAAGCTTTCTTT,CASSRTVNTEAFF
once,TRBJ1-1,TRBV11-2,NA,TGTGCCAGCAGCTTACGGTCAGGGAATCTGGCCACTGAAGCTTTCTTT,CASSLRSGNLATEAFF
NA,TRBJ2-3,TRBV2,NA,TGTGCCAGCAGTGAACAGGCAGATACGCAGTATTTT,CASSEQADTQYF
NA,TRBJ1-2,TRBV29-1,TRBD1,TGCACACAGGGGGCTTGGGGCTACACCTTC,CTQGAWGYTF
NA,TRBJ2-7,TRBV5-1,NA,TGCGCCAGCAGCTTGTGGGACACGTTCTCCTACGAGCAGTACTTC,CASSLWDTFSYEQYF
NA,TRBJ1-1,TRBV12-5,TRBD1,TGTGCTAGTGGTTTGGAAGAAGGTGGGACAGGCTTTTTGGACACTGAAGCTTTCTTT,CASGLEEGGTGFLDTEAFF
NA,TRBJ2-7,TRBV21-1,NA,TGTGCCAGCAGCATTCGGACAGAGGAAATAAACTTC,CASSIRTEEINF
NA,TRBJ1-1,TRBV2,NA,TGTGCCAGTGAAAGGGGAACGCTTAGGGACACTGAGGCTTTCTTT,CASERGTLRDTEAFF
NA,TRBJ2-3,TRBV4-1,TRBD2,TGCGCCAGCAGCCAACCGACTAGCGGGGGGTGGGTTACGCAGTATTTT,CASSQPTSGGWVTQYF
NA,TRBJ1-5,TRBV2,TRBD1,TGTGCCAGCCGGGGACAGGGGAATCAGCCCCAGCATTTT,CASRGQGNQPQHF
NA,TRBJ2-7,TRBV25-1,TRBD2,TGTGCCAGCAGTGACGCAATCGGACTAGCGGTAAACGAGCAGTACTTC,CASSDAIGLAVNEQYF